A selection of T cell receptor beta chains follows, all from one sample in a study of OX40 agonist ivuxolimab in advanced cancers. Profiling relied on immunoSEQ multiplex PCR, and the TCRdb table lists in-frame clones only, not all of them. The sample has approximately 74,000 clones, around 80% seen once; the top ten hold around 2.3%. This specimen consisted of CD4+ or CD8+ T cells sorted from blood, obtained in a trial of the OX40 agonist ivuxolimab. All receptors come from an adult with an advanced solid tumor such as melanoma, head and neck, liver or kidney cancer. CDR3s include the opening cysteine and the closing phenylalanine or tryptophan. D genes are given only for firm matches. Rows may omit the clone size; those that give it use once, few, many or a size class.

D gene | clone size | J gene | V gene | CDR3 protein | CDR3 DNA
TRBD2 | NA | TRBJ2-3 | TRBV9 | CASSVAAGGGDTQYF | TGTGCCAGCAGCGTAGCTGCGGGAGGGGGGGATACGCAGTATTTT
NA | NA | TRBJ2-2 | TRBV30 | CAWRRTGDPGELFF | TGTGCCTGGAGGAGAACGGGGGACCCCGGGGAGCTGTTTTTT
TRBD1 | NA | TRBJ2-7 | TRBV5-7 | CASSSGQGEDEQYF | TGTGCCAGCAGCTCTGGACAGGGTGAAGACGAGCAGTACTTC
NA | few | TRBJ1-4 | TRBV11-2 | CASSPTGRGLFF | TGTGCCAGCAGCCCCACCGGGCGGGGGCTGTTTTTT
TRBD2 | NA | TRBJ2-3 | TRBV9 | CASSVGSGGDTQYF | TGTGCCAGCAGCGTAGGTAGCGGGGGAGATACGCAGTATTTT
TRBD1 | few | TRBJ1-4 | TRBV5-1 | CASSPEGASNEKLFF | TGCGCCAGCAGCCCGGAGGGGGCGTCTAATGAAAAACTGTTTTTT
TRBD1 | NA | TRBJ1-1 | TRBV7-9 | CASSPGGARPEAFF | TGTGCCAGCAGCCCAGGGGGGGCTAGGCCTGAAGCTTTCTTT
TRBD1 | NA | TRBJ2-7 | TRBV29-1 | CSVTTGGLYEQYF | TGCAGCGTTACCACAGGGGGTCTCTACGAGCAGTACTTC
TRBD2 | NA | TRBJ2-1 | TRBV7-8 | CASSSKRGVSYNEQFF | TGTGCCAGCAGTTCCAAGCGGGGTGTCTCCTACAATGAGCAGTTCTTC
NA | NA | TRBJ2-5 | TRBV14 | CASSRGAGRETQYF | TGTGCCAGCAGCCGGGGGGCAGGGAGAGAGACCCAGTACTTC
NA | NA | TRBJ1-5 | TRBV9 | CASSVEGAGNQPQHF | TGTGCCAGCAGCGTAGAAGGGGCCGGGAATCAGCCCCAGCATTTT
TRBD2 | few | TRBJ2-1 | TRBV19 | CASSARLKRELYNEQFF | TGTGCCAGTAGTGCTCGATTAAAGCGGGAGCTCTACAATGAGCAGTTCTTC
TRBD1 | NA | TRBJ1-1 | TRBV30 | CAWTRSRGLAEAFF | TGTGCCTGGACCCGTTCCAGGGGGCTCGCTGAAGCTTTCTTT
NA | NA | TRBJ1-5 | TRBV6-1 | CASSEGGAGPLRPQHF | TGTGCCAGCAGTGAAGGGGGGGCAGGCCCTTTACGGCCCCAGCATTTT
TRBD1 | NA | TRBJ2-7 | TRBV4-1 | CASSLRDRAYEQYF | TGCGCCAGCAGCCTCCGGGACAGGGCTTACGAGCAGTACTTC
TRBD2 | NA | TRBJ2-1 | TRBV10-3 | CAIKTSGGVPDNEQFF | TGTGCCATCAAGACTAGCGGGGGCGTCCCTGACAATGAGCAGTTCTTC
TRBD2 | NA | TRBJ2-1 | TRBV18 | CASSPRSGGVSSYNEQFF | TGTGCCAGCTCACCGCGGAGCGGGGGGGTCAGCTCCTACAATGAGCAGTTCTTC
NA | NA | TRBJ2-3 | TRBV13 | CASSLAGKEADTQYF | TGTGCCAGCAGCTTAGCAGGAAAGGAGGCAGATACGCAGTATTTT
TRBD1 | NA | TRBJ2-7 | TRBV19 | CASSSDRGYEQYF | TGTGCCAGTAGCTCGGACAGGGGCTACGAGCAGTACTTC
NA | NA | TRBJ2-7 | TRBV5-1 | CASSFSSGRNEQYF | TGCGCCAGCAGCTTCAGCTCAGGGAGAAACGAGCAGTACTTC
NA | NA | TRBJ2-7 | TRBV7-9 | CASSRRTDGPYEQYF | TGTGCCAGCAGCAGACGAACGGACGGCCCCTACGAGCAGTACTTC
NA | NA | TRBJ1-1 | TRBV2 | CASSVESGLEAFF | TGTGCCAGCAGTGTGGAGAGCGGACTGGAAGCTTTCTTT
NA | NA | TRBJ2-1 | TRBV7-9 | CASSPLGGGRGFNEQFF | TGTGCCAGCAGCCCCCTAGGGGGCGGGAGAGGGTTCAATGAGCAGTTCTTC
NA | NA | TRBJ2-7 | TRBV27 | CASSKTATSPSEEQYF | TGTGCCAGCAGTAAAACTGCGACATCCCCCTCGGAAGAGCAGTACTTC
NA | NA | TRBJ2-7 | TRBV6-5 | CASSPTVSYEQYF | TGTGCCAGCAGTCCGACAGTCTCCTACGAGCAGTACTTC
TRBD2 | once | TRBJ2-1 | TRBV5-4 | CASSLGLAGGGSSYNEQFF | TGTGCCAGCAGCCTGGGGTTAGCGGGAGGGGGGAGCTCCTACAATGAGCAGTTCTTC
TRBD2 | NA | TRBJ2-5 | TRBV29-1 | CSVQELAGGPETQYF | TGCAGCGTTCAGGAACTAGCGGGAGGGCCTGAGACCCAGTACTTC
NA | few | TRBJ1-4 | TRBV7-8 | CASSTRDMTEKLFF | TGTGCCAGCAGCACCCGGGACATGACTGAAAAACTGTTTTTT
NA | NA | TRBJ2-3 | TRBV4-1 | CASSQRTPTDTQYF | TGCGCCAGCAGCCAGCGCACCCCCACAGATACGCAGTATTTT
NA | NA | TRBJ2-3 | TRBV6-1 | CASKVLDTQYF | TGTGCCAGCAAGGTATTAGATACGCAGTATTTT
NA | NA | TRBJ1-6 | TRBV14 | CASRGGWNSPLHF | TGTGCCAGCAGGGGGGGGTGGAATTCACCCCTCCACTTT
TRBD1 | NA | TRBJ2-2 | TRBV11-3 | CASSPGQGRAGELFF | TGTGCCAGCAGCCCAGGACAGGGGCGGGCCGGGGAGCTGTTTTTT
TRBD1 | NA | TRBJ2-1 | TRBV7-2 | CASSSSLGTGEDEQFF | TGTGCCAGCAGCTCAAGCCTAGGGACAGGGGAGGATGAGCAGTTCTTC
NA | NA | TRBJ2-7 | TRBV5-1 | CASSLVNSYEQYF | TGCGCCAGCAGCTTGGTTAACTCCTACGAGCAGTACTTC
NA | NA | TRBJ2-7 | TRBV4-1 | CASSLDSITYEQYF | TGCGCCAGCAGCCTGGACTCGATTACCTACGAGCAGTACTTC
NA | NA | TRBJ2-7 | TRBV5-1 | CASSLDRAYDEQYF | TGCGCCAGCAGCTTGGACAGGGCTTATGACGAGCAGTACTTC
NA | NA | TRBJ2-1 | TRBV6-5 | CASSYPGLRNEQFF | TGTGCCAGCAGTTACCCGGGACTTCGGAATGAGCAGTTCTTC
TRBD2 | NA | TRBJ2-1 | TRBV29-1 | CSAPWGSGRAGGNEQFF | TGCAGCGCCCCCTGGGGTAGCGGGAGGGCCGGAGGGAATGAGCAGTTCTTC
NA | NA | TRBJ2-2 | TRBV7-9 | CASSLAMRTNTGELFF | TGTGCCAGCAGCTTAGCGATGCGGACCAACACCGGGGAGCTGTTTTTT
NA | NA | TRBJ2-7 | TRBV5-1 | CASSLTGYNEQYF | TGCGCCAGCAGCTTGACAGGTTACAACGAGCAGTACTTC
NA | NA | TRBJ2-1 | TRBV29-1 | CSVDRGAALSSYNEQFF | TGCAGCGTTGATAGGGGAGCGGCGTTGAGCTCCTACAATGAGCAGTTCTTC
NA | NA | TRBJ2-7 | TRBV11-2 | CASSLIGPQYF | TGTGCCAGCAGCTTAATTGGGCCCCAGTACTTC
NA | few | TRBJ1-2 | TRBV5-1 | CASSLEQGRDGYTF | TGCGCCAGCAGCTTGGAACAGGGTCGCGATGGCTACACCTTC
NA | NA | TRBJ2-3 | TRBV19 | CASAGTGTDTQYF | TGTGCCAGCGCGGGGACGGGAACAGATACGCAGTATTTT
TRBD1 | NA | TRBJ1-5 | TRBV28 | CASSSIDRDGQPQHF | TGTGCCAGCAGTTCCATAGACAGGGATGGGCAGCCCCAGCATTTT
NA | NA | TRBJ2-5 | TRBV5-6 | CASSWGVTLQETQYF | TGTGCCAGCAGCTGGGGGGTGACCTTACAAGAGACCCAGTACTTC
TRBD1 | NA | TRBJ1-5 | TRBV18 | CASSSTPGQGINQPQHF | TGTGCCAGCTCATCCACTCCGGGACAGGGAATTAATCAGCCCCAGCATTTT
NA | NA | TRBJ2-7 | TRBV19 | CASSIEWRKTYEQYF | TGTGCCAGTAGTATAGAGTGGCGGAAGACCTACGAGCAGTACTTC
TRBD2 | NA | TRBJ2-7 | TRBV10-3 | CAISEPPGLAGSGEQYF | TGTGCCATCAGTGAGCCCCCTGGACTAGCGGGATCGGGCGAGCAGTACTTC
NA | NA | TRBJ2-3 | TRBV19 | CASSIDYTDTQYF | TGTGCCAGTAGTATAGACTACACAGATACGCAGTATTTT